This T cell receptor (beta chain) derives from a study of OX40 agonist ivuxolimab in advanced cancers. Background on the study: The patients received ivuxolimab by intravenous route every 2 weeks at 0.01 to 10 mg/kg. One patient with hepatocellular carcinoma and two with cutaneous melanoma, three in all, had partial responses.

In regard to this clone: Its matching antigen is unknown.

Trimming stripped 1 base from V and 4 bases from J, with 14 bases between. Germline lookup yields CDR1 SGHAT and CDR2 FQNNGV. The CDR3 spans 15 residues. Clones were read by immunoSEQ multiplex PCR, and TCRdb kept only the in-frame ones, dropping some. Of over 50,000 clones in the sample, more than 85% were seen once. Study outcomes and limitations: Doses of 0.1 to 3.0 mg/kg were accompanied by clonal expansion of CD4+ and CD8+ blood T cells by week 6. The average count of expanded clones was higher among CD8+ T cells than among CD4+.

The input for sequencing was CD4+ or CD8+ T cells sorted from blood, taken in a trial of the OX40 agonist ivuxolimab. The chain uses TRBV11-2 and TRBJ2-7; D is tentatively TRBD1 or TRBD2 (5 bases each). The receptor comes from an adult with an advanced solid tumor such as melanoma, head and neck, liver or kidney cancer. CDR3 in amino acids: CASSLGLGEKYEQYF. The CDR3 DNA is TGTGCCAGCAGCTTAGGTCTGGGGGAGAAGTACGAGCAGTACTTC.